The rows below give T cell receptor beta chains drawn from one sample of a study of cytomegalovirus exposure and HLA in healthy donors. The assay was immunoSEQ multiplex PCR, and TCRdb's table has in-frame clones only and misses some. The data show about 120,000 clones, with nearly 90% seen just once and approximately 1% held by the top ten. The sequenced sample consisted of PBMCs. Every receptor here comes from a woman aged 18 to 35 in good health and CMV-seronegative. The CDR3 runs from the conserved cysteine through the conserved F or W.

TRBJ1-2,TRBV18,CASSPGVQGSGLDGYTF
TRBJ2-3,TRBV6-1,CAIGGTEADTQYF
TRBJ1-6,TRBV7-9,CASSLSGRVNSPLHF
TRBJ1-2,TRBV4-3,CASSQGQEGLYGYTF
TRBJ2-1,TRBV5-4,CASSQLTGGGNEQFF
TRBJ1-5,TRBV6-6,CASSYSTGPPQHF
TRBJ2-3,TRBV11-3,CASSFLPADTQYF
TRBJ2-5,TRBV2,CASSGQGTETQYF
TRBJ2-2,TRBV25-1,CASSGSRDTLNTGELFF
TRBJ1-2,TRBV2,CASRPETGAPYGYTF
TRBJ2-7,TRBV5-1,CASSPALPSGGSYEQYF
TRBJ1-4,TRBV5-1,CASSSRGGTPWVF
TRBJ1-2,TRBV7-8,CASSQAPFDGYTF
TRBJ1-1,TRBV29-1,CSVGHGNTEAFF
TRBJ2-5,TRBV5-6,CASSLAGIDLETQYF
TRBJ2-5,TRBV4-3,CASSQDHVAGGGTQYF
TRBJ2-6,TRBV30,CAWSVGRGIGANVLTF
TRBJ1-2,TRBV6-5,CASSRDRENYGYTF
TRBJ1-5,TRBV28,CAGTRTGNQPQHF
TRBJ1-3,TRBV15,CATSRGAGEMSSGNTIYF
TRBJ2-7,TRBV4-2,CASSQHRTARGPGEQYF
TRBJ2-1,TRBV2,CASSGASGDNEQFF
TRBJ2-7,TRBV9,CASSVGGGTSGRTAYEQYF
TRBJ2-7,TRBV9,CASSVGGLAGGEQYF
TRBJ1-1,TRBV2,CASRGGGSEAFF
TRBJ2-3,TRBV7-9,CASSPNLAGAADTQYF
TRBJ1-5,TRBV4-1,CASSQEGTAYNQPQHF
TRBJ1-1,TRBV19,CASSDRSEAFF
TRBJ2-1,TRBV28,CASSFPGLVRGEQFF
TRBJ2-2,TRBV6-4,CASSDPTGQGSGELFF
TRBJ1-1,TRBV30,CAWSRDSNTEAFF